This T cell receptor beta chain was sequenced for a study of early T cells in non-severe SARS-CoV-2 infection. MiXCR, applied by TCRdb to the 5' RACE reads, yields one record per CDR3 protein. The sample carries nearly 95,000 distinct CDR3 sequences, 16% recorded once. Germline V lookup: CDR1 MRHNA, CDR2 SNTAGT. The CDR3 consists of 13 residues. V lost 4 bases to trimming and J lost 2 bases, with 7 bases between them. This clonotype was seen a handful of times. This TCR was recovered from an adult who was a healthcare worker with PCR-confirmed SARS-CoV-2 infection or an uninfected control (not recorded which). Sequencing was performed on whole blood, taken at baseline. The chain has TRBV6-4 and TRBJ2-3; the D is unclear. The CDR3 reads CASSGSDTDTQYF. The CDR3 coding sequence is TGTGCCAGCAGTGGGAGCGACACAGATACGCAGTATTTT.